Listed below are T cell receptor beta chains from one sample, sequenced in a study of shared clonotypes between healthy human individuals. Produced via immunoSEQ multiplex PCR; TCRdb's table is partial and in-frame only. The table lists under 1,100,000 clones, around 75% of them singletons. Sequencing was carried out using memory CD4+ T cells sorted from blood. Source of these receptors: a man aged 18 to 35 in good health. Each CDR3 is given with its conserved first and last residue. The D gene is left open where the match is weak. Size is omitted from some rows. Given values are once, few, many or a class for expanded clones.

d_call	clone_size	v_call	j_call	cdr3_aa	cdr3_nt
TRBD1	NA	TRBV6-6	TRBJ1-1	CASSPGQGKRKAFF	TGTGCCAGCAGTCCGGGACAGGGAAAGAGGAAAGCTTTCTTT
TRBD2	NA	TRBV30	TRBJ2-7	CAWGLAASYEQYF	TGTGCCTGGGGACTAGCGGCTTCCTACGAGCAGTACTTC
NA	NA	TRBV28	TRBJ2-6	CASSPGHRSGANVLTF	TGTGCCAGCAGTCCGGGACACCGCTCTGGGGCCAACGTCCTGACTTTC
TRBD1	NA	TRBV7-2	TRBJ1-5	CASSLLETGINSNQPQHF	TGTGCCAGCAGCTTATTAGAGACAGGGATTAATAGCAATCAGCCCCAGCATTTT
TRBD2	NA	TRBV7-3	TRBJ2-1	CASSLMLAGGDNEQFF	TGTGCCAGCAGCTTAATGCTAGCGGGGGGCGACAATGAGCAGTTCTTC
NA	NA	TRBV5-1	TRBJ2-1	CASSLMTSSYNEQFF	TGCGCCAGCAGCTTGATGACTAGTTCCTACAATGAGCAGTTCTTC
NA	NA	TRBV5-5	TRBJ2-5	CASSRQETQYF	TGTGCCAGCAGTCGCCAGGAGACCCAGTACTTC
NA	NA	TRBV9	TRBJ2-1	CASSVGERRSYNEQFF	TGTGCCAGCAGCGTAGGGGAGCGTCGCTCCTACAATGAGCAGTTCTTC
TRBD1	NA	TRBV6-5	TRBJ2-7	CASSSGTGTLGEQYF	TGTGCCAGCAGCTCCGGGACAGGTACCTTGGGCGAGCAGTACTTC
TRBD2	NA	TRBV7-9	TRBJ2-5	CASRQGGGKETQYF	TGTGCCAGCAGGCAGGGCGGGGGGAAAGAGACCCAGTACTTC
NA	NA	TRBV30	TRBJ1-4	CAWSALAGNNEKLFF	TGTGCCTGGAGCGCTCTAGCGGGAAATAATGAAAAACTGTTTTTT
NA	NA	TRBV6-1	TRBJ1-4	CASRGPRSNEKLFF	TGTGCCAGCAGGGGCCCGCGATCTAATGAAAAACTGTTTTTT
NA	NA	TRBV28	TRBJ1-1	CASSLFGAKDTEAFF	TGTGCCAGCAGTTTATTCGGGGCCAAGGATACTGAAGCTTTCTTT
TRBD1	NA	TRBV5-1	TRBJ1-4	CASSTGTGQWGEKLFF	TGCGCCAGCAGCACTGGGACAGGCCAATGGGGGGAAAAACTGTTTTTT
TRBD2	once	TRBV30	TRBJ2-5	CASTTSGQETQYF	TGTGCCTCTACGACTAGCGGGCAAGAGACCCAGTACTTC
NA	NA	TRBV7-6	TRBJ1-6	CASSPARGAQNSPLHF	TGTGCCAGCAGCCCCGCTCGGGGGGCACAGAATTCACCCCTCCACTTT
TRBD2	once	TRBV7-6	TRBJ2-3	CASSLVAGGWDTQYF	TGTGCCAGCAGCTTAGTGGCGGGGGGTTGGGATACGCAGTATTTT
NA	NA	TRBV18	TRBJ1-6	CASSPPQGRTPLHF	TGTGCCAGCTCACCACCCCAGGGGCGGACGCCCCTCCACTTT
TRBD2	NA	TRBV7-9	TRBJ2-3	CASSSTSGTDTQYF	TGTGCCAGCAGCTCGACTAGCGGTACAGATACGCAGTATTTT
TRBD2	NA	TRBV29-1	TRBJ2-7	CSVGEGVEQYF	TGCAGCGTTGGGGAGGGAGTCGAGCAGTACTTC
TRBD1	NA	TRBV5-1	TRBJ1-2	CASSLVGQGAMQGSGYTF	TGCGCCAGCAGCTTGGTTGGTCAGGGGGCGATGCAAGGGTCGGGCTACACCTTC
NA	NA	TRBV4-1	TRBJ1-3	CASSQDVGSGNTIYF	TGCGCCAGCAGCCAAGATGTAGGCTCTGGAAACACCATATATTTT
NA	NA	TRBV6-6	TRBJ1-2	CASSYEKKYGYTF	TGTGCCAGCAGTTACGAGAAAAAGTATGGCTACACCTTC
TRBD2	NA	TRBV6-5	TRBJ2-7	CASGKKGLASYEQYF	TGTGCCAGCGGGAAAAAGGGACTAGCTAGCTACGAGCAGTACTTC
NA	NA	TRBV30	TRBJ1-5	CAWSRPTPQGRNQPQHF	TGTGCCTGGAGTCGACCCACCCCTCAGGGGAGGAACCAGCCCCAGCATTTT
NA	NA	TRBV28	TRBJ2-5	CASSLRGGGTWETQYF	TGTGCCAGCAGTTTACGTGGAGGGGGCACTTGGGAGACCCAGTACTTC
TRBD2	NA	TRBV2	TRBJ2-3	CASSESMGLAGVTQYF	TGTGCCAGCAGTGAGAGTATGGGACTAGCGGGAGTAACGCAGTATTTT
NA	NA	TRBV4-3	TRBJ2-2	CASSQGAAMIAGELFF	TGCGCCAGCAGCCAAGGGGCGGCCATGATCGCCGGGGAGCTGTTTTTT
NA	NA	TRBV6-1	TRBJ1-1	CASRLNTEAFF	TGTGCCAGCAGACTGAACACTGAAGCTTTCTTT
NA	NA	TRBV9	TRBJ2-2	CASSVVPGRELFF	TGTGCCAGCAGCGTAGTACCGGGGCGCGAGCTGTTTTTT
NA	few	TRBV27	TRBJ1-2	CASSLSVGNYGYTF	TGTGCCAGCAGTTTAAGCGTGGGGAACTATGGCTACACCTTC
NA	NA	TRBV2	TRBJ2-5	CASSKDRSQETQYF	TGTGCCAGCAGTAAGGACAGATCCCAAGAGACCCAGTACTTC
NA	NA	TRBV19	TRBJ1-5	CASWNGEGHQPQHF	TGTGCCAGTTGGAATGGGGAGGGACATCAGCCCCAGCATTTT
NA	NA	TRBV7-2	TRBJ1-2	CASSPDPLYGYTF	TGTGCCAGCAGCCCCGACCCCCTCTATGGCTACACCTTC
TRBD2	NA	TRBV5-4	TRBJ2-1	CASSLTSGLYNEQFF	TGTGCCAGCAGCCTGACTAGCGGTCTCTACAATGAGCAGTTCTTC
NA	once	TRBV28	TRBJ2-5	CASSSQIQETQYF	TGTGCCAGCAGTTCCCAGATCCAAGAGACCCAGTACTTC
NA	NA	TRBV11-3	TRBJ1-3	CASSLGDTAGAISGNTIYF	TGTGCCAGCAGCTTAGGCGATACGGCAGGGGCCATCTCTGGAAACACCATATATTTT
NA	NA	TRBV27	TRBJ1-2	CASSLRGRSYGYTF	TGTGCCAGCAGTTTGAGGGGTAGGAGCTATGGCTACACCTTC
NA	NA	TRBV18	TRBJ1-5	CASSPGQYQPQHF	TGTGCCAGCTCACCAGGGCAGTATCAGCCCCAGCATTTT
NA	NA	TRBV10-3	TRBJ1-2	CAISGSGSDYGYTF	TGTGCCATCAGTGGGTCTGGGAGTGACTATGGCTACACCTTC
NA	NA	TRBV30	TRBJ1-1	CAWSSQGGGTEAFF	TGTGCCTGGAGCTCCCAGGGAGGGGGCACTGAAGCTTTCTTT
NA	NA	TRBV2	TRBJ2-7	CASSLSPSYEQYF	TGTGCCAGCTCCCTCAGTCCCTCCTACGAGCAGTACTTC
NA	NA	TRBV6-6	TRBJ2-1	CASSPSEGRRNEQFF	TGTGCCAGCAGTCCCTCGGAGGGGCGCAGGAATGAGCAGTTCTTC
NA	NA	TRBV28	TRBJ2-2	CASSPGLNTGELFF	TGTGCCAGCAGTCCCGGACTGAACACCGGGGAGCTGTTTTTT
TRBD2	few	TRBV6-1	TRBJ2-1	CASRPGLAPHNEQFF	TGTGCCAGCAGACCGGGACTAGCGCCCCACAATGAGCAGTTCTTC
NA	NA	TRBV10-3	TRBJ2-1	CAIKTREGNEQFF	TGTGCCATCAAAACGCGAGAGGGGAATGAGCAGTTCTTC